This entry lists 3 T cell receptor beta chains sequenced from one sample in a study of CXCR3-negative and CXCR3-positive naive CD8 T cells. Through 5' RACE with UMI labels, the TRB cDNA libraries were prepared. TCRdb reprocessed the 5' RACE reads, with one entry per CDR3 protein and no DNA. The table lists 45,000 to 70,000 distinct CDR3 sequences, with 20% to 25% in the top ten. Sequencing input: memory CD8+ T cells from blood. The receptors come from a human donor in good health. Some clones in this sample may be carry-over from other donors' samples.

J is TRBJ2-4 and V is TRBV12-3 or TRBV12-4. This CDR3 is built from 12 residues. CDR3 protein: CASSYTENIQYF.

The chain combines TRBV7-2 with TRBJ2-7; TCRdb selects TRBD1, and the lack of DNA leaves this call unchecked. The CDR3 is made up of 11 amino acids. The germline V gene encodes CDR1 SGHTA and CDR2 FQGNSA. The CDR3: CASSRPGEQYF.

The chain carries TRBV5-6 and TRBJ1-5; the TCRdb call, TRBD1, lacks DNA for checking. The CDR3 length is 15 residues. Germline V CDR1 and CDR2: SGHDT, YYEEEE. This CDR3 reads CASSLVGDSNQPQQF.